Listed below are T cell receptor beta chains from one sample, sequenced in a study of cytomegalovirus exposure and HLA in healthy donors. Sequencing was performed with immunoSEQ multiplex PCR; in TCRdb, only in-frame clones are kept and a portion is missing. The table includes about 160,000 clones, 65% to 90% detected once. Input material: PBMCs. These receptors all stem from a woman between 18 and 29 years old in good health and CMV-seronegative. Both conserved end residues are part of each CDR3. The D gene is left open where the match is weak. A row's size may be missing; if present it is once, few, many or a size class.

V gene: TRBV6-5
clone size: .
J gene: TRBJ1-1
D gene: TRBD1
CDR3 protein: CASSYINRGWDSEAFF
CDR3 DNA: TGTGCCAGCAGTTACATTAACAGGGGTTGGGACAGCGAAGCTTTCTTT

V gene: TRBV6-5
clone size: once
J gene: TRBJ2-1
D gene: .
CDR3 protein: CASSYGAGNNEQFF
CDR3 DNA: TGTGCCAGCAGTTACGGGGCAGGGAACAATGAGCAGTTCTTC

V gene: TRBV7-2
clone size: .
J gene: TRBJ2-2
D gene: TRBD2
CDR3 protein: CASSPKGLAGTGELFF
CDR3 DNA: TGTGCCAGCAGCCCTAAGGGACTAGCGGGAACCGGGGAGCTGTTTTTT

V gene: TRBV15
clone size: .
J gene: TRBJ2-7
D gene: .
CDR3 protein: CATSRGRAGGSYEQYF
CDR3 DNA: TGTGCCACCAGCAGAGGGAGGGCAGGGGGTTCCTACGAGCAGTACTTC

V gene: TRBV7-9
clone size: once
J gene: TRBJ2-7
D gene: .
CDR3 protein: CASSPTSASYEQYF
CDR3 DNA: TGTGCCAGCAGCCCTACCTCCGCGTCCTACGAGCAGTACTTC

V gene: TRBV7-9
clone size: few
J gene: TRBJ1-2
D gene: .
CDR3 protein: CASSLGGDYGYTF
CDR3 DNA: TGTGCCAGCAGCCTCGGGGGTGACTATGGCTACACCTTC

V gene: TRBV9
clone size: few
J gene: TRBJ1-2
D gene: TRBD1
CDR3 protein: CASSLRDRANGYTF
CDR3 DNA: TGTGCCAGCAGCCTTAGGGACAGGGCTAACGGCTACACCTTC

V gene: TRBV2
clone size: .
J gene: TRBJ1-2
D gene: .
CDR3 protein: CASSETQAGYTF
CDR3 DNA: TGTGCCAGCAGTGAAACTCAAGCGGGCTACACCTTC

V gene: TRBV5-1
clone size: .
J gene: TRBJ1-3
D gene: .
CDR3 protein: CASSGGSSGNTIYF
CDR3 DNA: TGCGCCAGCAGTGGGGGGAGCTCTGGAAACACCATATATTTT

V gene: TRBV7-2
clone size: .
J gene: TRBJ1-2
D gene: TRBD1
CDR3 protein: CASSLDRGANYGYTF
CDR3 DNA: TGTGCCAGCAGCTTAGACAGGGGAGCTAACTATGGCTACACCTTC

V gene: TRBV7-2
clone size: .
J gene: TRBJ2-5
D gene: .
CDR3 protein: CASSLGDPRAAETQYF
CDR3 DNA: TGTGCCAGCAGCTTAGGAGACCCCAGGGCAGCAGAGACCCAGTACTTC

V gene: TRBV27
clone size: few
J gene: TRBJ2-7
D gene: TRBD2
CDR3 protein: CASSFRAGGYEQYF
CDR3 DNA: TGTGCCAGCAGTTTCCGCGCGGGGGGCTACGAGCAGTACTTC

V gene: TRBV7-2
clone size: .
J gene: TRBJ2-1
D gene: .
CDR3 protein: CASSLSRGQINEQFF
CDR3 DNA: TGTGCCAGCAGCTTATCGCGGGGCCAGATTAATGAGCAGTTCTTC

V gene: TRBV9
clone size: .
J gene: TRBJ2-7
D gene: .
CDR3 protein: CASSVGLGTAGYGEQYF
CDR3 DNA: TGTGCCAGCAGCGTGGGCCTTGGGACGGCGGGATACGGCGAGCAGTACTTC

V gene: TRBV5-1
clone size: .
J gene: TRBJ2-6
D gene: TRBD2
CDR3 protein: CASSLVSGLAGLSGANVLTF
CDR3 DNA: TGCGCCAGCAGCCTAGTTTCGGGACTAGCGGGGCTCTCTGGGGCCAACGTCCTGACTTTC

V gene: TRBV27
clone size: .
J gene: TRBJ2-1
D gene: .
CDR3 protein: CASGFRGNEQFF
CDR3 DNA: TGTGCCAGCGGATTCAGGGGCAATGAGCAGTTCTTC

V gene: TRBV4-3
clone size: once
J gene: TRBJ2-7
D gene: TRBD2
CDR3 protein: CASSQGLAGGYEQYF
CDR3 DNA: TGCGCCAGCAGCCAAGGACTAGCGGGAGGATACGAGCAGTACTTC

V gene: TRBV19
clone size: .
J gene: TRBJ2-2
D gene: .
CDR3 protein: CASSTGTHTGELFF
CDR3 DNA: TGTGCCAGTAGTACGGGGACTCACACCGGGGAGCTGTTTTTT

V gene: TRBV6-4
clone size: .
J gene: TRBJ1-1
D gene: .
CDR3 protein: CASSDGQENTEAFF
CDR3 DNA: TGTGCCAGCAGTGATGGGCAGGAGAACACTGAAGCTTTCTTT